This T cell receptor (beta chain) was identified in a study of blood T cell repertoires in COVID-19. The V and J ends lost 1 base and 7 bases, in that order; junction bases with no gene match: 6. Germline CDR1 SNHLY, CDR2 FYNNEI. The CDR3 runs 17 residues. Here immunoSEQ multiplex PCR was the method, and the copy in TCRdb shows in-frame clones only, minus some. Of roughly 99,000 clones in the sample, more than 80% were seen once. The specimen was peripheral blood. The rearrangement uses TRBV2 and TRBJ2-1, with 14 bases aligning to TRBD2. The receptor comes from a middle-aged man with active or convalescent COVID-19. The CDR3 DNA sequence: TGTGCCAGCAGTGAAGTACGACTAGCGGGAGGGCTAAATGAGCAGTTCTTC. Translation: CASSEVRLAGGLNEQFF. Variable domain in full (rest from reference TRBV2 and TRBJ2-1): EPEVTQTPSHQVTQMGQEVILRCVPISNHLYFYWYRQILGQKVEFLVSFYNNEISEKSEIFDDQFSVERPDGSNFTLKIRSTKLEDSAMYFCASSEVRLAGGLNEQFFGPGTRLTVL.